One TCR beta chain is described in this entry. The data derive from a study of cytomegalovirus exposure and HLA in healthy donors. Germline V gene lookup returns CDR1 SGHRS and CDR2 YFSETQ. The V end was cut by 5 bases, the J end by 4 bases, with 15 bases between. This CDR3 spans 14 amino acids. Primers for the PCR totalled 60 Vbeta and 13 Jbeta. Profiled with immunoSEQ multiplex PCR; TCRdb holds only in-frame clones, not every one. The sample carries about 160,000 clones, 60% to 85% recorded once. Sequencing was carried out using PBMCs. This sequence was found in a woman aged 40 to 49 in good health and CMV-seropositive. The gene calls are TRBV5-1 and TRBJ1-1; D is possibly TRBD1 (6 bases). CDR3 nucleotides: TGCGCCAGCAGGCTGACTACAGGGAGCACTGAAGCTTTCTTT. This gives the protein CASRLTTGSTEAFF.